This T cell receptor beta chain is drawn from a study of blood T cell repertoires in COVID-19. About the study: Samples taken during acute and convalescent COVID-19 were collected in the United States, Italy and Spain. In each case, the material was cDNA or gDNA derived from T cells, B-cell-depleted T cells, or PBMCs.

This clone came up once. After removal of 5 bases from V and 3 bases from J, the junction contained 12 bases not matched to a gene. Germline CDR1 is SEHNR and CDR2 is FQNEAQ (reference sequence). The CDR3 totals 18 residues. As processed by the authors: The assay estimated nucleated cells by amplifying reference gene primers. Assay: immunoSEQ multiplex PCR; the TCRdb copy retains only in-frame clones and omits some. For V, J and clone size, that table is used; D and trimming come from the DNA. The data contain around 200,000 clones, approximately 90% of them singletons. This chain joins TRBV7-9 and TRBJ2-6; 8 bases map to TRBD1. The specimen sequenced was peripheral blood. The source is a man in his sixties who had recovered from COVID-19. The CDR3 reads CASSPGTGKSHGANVLTF. The CDR3 DNA reads TGTGCCAGCAGCCCCGGGACAGGAAAAAGTCATGGGGCCAACGTCCTGACTTTC.